This T cell receptor beta chain stems from a study of cytomegalovirus exposure and HLA in healthy donors (dated by TCRdb to the late 2010s). About the study as a whole: An earlier analysis of several hundred of the donors reported 250 to 300 Gb of sequence data and some 120 million unique TCR beta sequences from approximately 180 million T cells. The study aimed to test whether signatures of past pathogen exposure could be identified by cataloging public T cell receptors. HLA typing included class I and class II loci at four-digit resolution. Among about 400 genotyped donors of the cohort, an average of roughly 230,000 unique TCR beta nucleotide sequences was sequenced per donor, of which approximately 19% were non-productive. Of the roughly 410 genotyped donors, over 80% were placed in the genetic ancestry cluster associated with self-reported Caucasian donors. In a later genetic analysis, genome-wide SNP genotypes for about 65% of the 666 donors were used, and that subset was treated as a discovery cohort. Typing coverage varied by locus: roughly 620-640 donors for A, B, C, DRB1 and DQB1; under 550 for DQA1; nearly 610 for DPA1; approximately 490 for DPB1. Donor age, sex, ethnicity and CMV serostatus were collected together with the repertoire data. To predict cytomegalovirus infection status, the study combined high-throughput TCR immunosequencing, statistical association of individual TCRs with disease status, and machine learning. All discovery cohort repertoires had been generated using a single sequencing platform. To decide whether each TCR beta V gene segment behaved as functional or pseudogenic, an earlier analysis of some 600 of the donors relied on high-throughput TCR beta sequencing. Along with the approximately 700-subject first cohort, a separate validation cohort of over a hundred different subjects was used. Four or five DR-DQ haplotypes were treated as single units for association and clustering because of strong linkage in the cohort. About 300 gigabases of sequencing data and roughly 81 million unique TCR sequences made up an early release that covered approximately 700 HLA-typed donors. A later analysis re-examined previously published TCR beta repertoires from more than 650 donors and added high-resolution HLA genotyping to investigate patterns of TCR occurrence. The study used immunosequencing to profile the T cell repertoires of approximately 690 subjects and linked those repertoires to cytomegalovirus serostatus. In the later analysis, no new phenotypic data were used to find candidate immune exposures; instead, reliance was placed on TCR beta sequences and their occurrence across donors.

Summary of the overall study and its limitations: Strong co-occurrence of HLA alleles, especially DR and DQ, made assigning TCR associations to individual alleles difficult. In a later analysis, several top co-occurrence clusters were reported to appear linked to parvovirus B19, influenza, CMV and Epstein-Barr virus. Correlated functional status among segregating V segments might be attributable to linkage disequilibrium, but an unknown experimental factor could not be ruled out. At a false discovery rate of 0.05, a later analysis linked some 17,000 TCR beta sequences to specific HLA alleles. A later analysis found that most CMV-associated TCR beta chains appeared HLA-restricted, with HLA associations seemingly driven largely by CMV exposure. Because counts were too low, seventeen rarely observed V segments, including chromosome 9 orphons, were excluded from the earlier analysis of several hundred of the donors. In a later analysis, HLA-associated TCR beta chains were found to be more clonally expanded and to have lower generation probabilities than equally common non-associated chains. A total of fewer than 200 TCR beta chains were listed by the study as associated with cytomegalovirus. HLA typing was unavailable for some donors at each locus, so association tests used only the typed subset. It was suggested by the authors that the approach could potentially be generalized to other disease states and immunological phenotypes. An earlier analysis of roughly 570 of the donors showed that most TCR beta V segments appeared in productive rearrangements either about 90% or about 30% of the time, which broadly matched IMGT annotations. In a later genetic analysis, fewer N-insertions in productive TCRs were reported among donors in an Asian-associated ancestry cluster than the 666-donor mean. A cluster of highly shared sequence variants was judged likely to represent a technical artifact of the sequencing pipeline. This cohort had only TCR beta chains sequenced, and the lack of alpha or paired-chain data limited which features could be detected. The only immune exposure information available for the cohort was CMV serostatus. The classifier was reported to diagnose cytomegalovirus status with high specificity and sensitivity in both the original and validation cohorts. Most TCR sequences were observed very rarely across donors, whereas some public TCRs were present in many individuals. A further reported finding was that TCR beta sequences accurately predicted the HLA-A and HLA-B alleles for most subjects in the first cohort. In a later analysis, TCR association rates were found to vary across HLA loci, with the most associated TCRs seen for DRB1 alleles and the fewest for HLA-C alleles. An association between a missense DCLRE1C variant and V-gene and J-gene trimming of TCR beta chains was found in a later genetic analysis and replicated in an independent cohort. The presence/absence analyses assumed that sequencing depth was roughly uniform across donors, and that assumption may not be true. A few of the identified cytomegalovirus-associated TCR beta chains were confirmed in vitro to be specific for cytomegalovirus antigens.

Library prep was done by the immunoSEQ multiplex PCR assay. For the multiplex PCR, a mixture combining 60 forward primers for TCR Vbeta segments and 13 reverse primers for TCR Jbeta segments was used. Amplification of the CDR3 region of rearranged TCR beta genes was performed with a multiplex PCR assay on genomic DNA. Amplified TCR beta libraries were sequenced as 87-base-pair reads on the Illumina HiSeq System. From the authors' description of their analysis: In a later analysis, tens of millions of unique TCR beta chains were counted across the 650 to 700 repertoires, and around 10 million of these chains were shared by at least two donors. Raw reads were error-corrected and collapsed into unique sequences by a nearest-neighbor algorithm in which closely related sequences were merged to remove PCR and sequencing errors. CDR3 sequences were aligned to IMGT reference sequences to assign V, D and J gene segments. For a sequence to be retained, a match of at least six nucleotides was required to both a V gene segment and a J gene segment. Rearrangements were classified as productive when the CDR3 lacked stop codons and remained in frame with V and J, and all other rearrangements were classified as non-productive. Following IMGT convention, CDR3 was defined as the stretch from the second conserved V-encoded cysteine up to the conserved J-encoded phenylalanine. The earlier analysis of 587 of the donors excluded sequences that lacked an unambiguous match to a single V gene segment. An earlier analysis of 587 of the donors classified V segments as functional when productive rearrangements were above 56.7% and as segregating when the standard deviation between donors was above 5%. A statistical classification framework was built for diagnosing cytomegalovirus status from the catalog of TCR beta chain sequences. In a later analysis, V and J genes were assigned by comparing TCR nucleotide sequences against IMGT/GENE-DB human TR gene sequences. Using the TCRdist pipeline, a later analysis assigned CDR3 sequences along with most-parsimonious VDJ recombination scenarios. In a later analysis, each TCR beta chain was defined by its CDR3 amino acid sequence together with its V-gene family, and reads lacking a unique V-gene family were excluded. A later analysis removed over 500 highly shared, low-generation-probability nucleotide sequences to deal with suspected cross-contamination and a sequencing artifact. In a later analysis, a clonal expansion index was calculated for each public chain from normalized within-repertoire ranks of inferred template counts. In a later analysis, generation probabilities were computed using a VDJ recombination model fitted to out-of-frame rearrangements, and the results were checked against IGoR. A later analysis scored TCR-TCR, TCR-HLA and TCR-CMV co-occurrence with hypergeometric tests, applying a repertoire-size bias correction to TCR pairs. False discovery rates were estimated in a later analysis by permuting HLA or CMV assignments 20 times. A later analysis grouped co-occurring TCRs with DBSCAN, adding TCRdist sequence similarity when clustering within HLA-allele-positive subsets. Co-occurrence clustering excluded repertoires with fewer than 30,000 or more than 120,000 public chains, plus five with anomalous nucleotide sharing. TCRdb's version of the immuneACCESS table is confined to in-frame rearrangements and falls short of the full clone set. An unresolved V gene accounts for under half of the shortfall where checked; the remainder is of unknown origin. That table furnishes V, J and clone size, whereas the DNA furnished D and trimming. This sample's table carries approximately 72,000 clones. Clones ranked in the top ten supply under 3% of the sample.

On this clone: The antigen this receptor binds is unknown.

The cohort was made up of approximately 670 healthy bone marrow donors. Cohort members were all nominally healthy when sampled, although unrecorded immune exposures were likely present. The donor tested CMV seronegative and was one of the 352 seronegative cohort members. A peripheral blood sample was collected from each donor, and TCR beta sequencing was performed on peripheral blood mononuclear cells. The Qiagen DNeasy Blood Extraction Kit was used to extract genomic DNA from the blood cell samples. Sequenced: PBMCs. The sequence came from a man aged 40-50 years in good health and CMV-seronegative.

The base sequence is TGTGCCAGCAGCGTCGGGACAGATTCACCCCTCCACTTT. It encodes CASSVGTDSPLHF. This chain is built from TRBV9 and TRBJ1-6; the central 7 bases match TRBD1. From V the trimming removes 2 bases and from J it removes 8 bases, while the gene matches leave 1 base of the junction unaccounted for. The germline V gene yields SGDLS for CDR1 and YYNGEE for CDR2. The CDR3 has 13 amino acids, counting the end cysteine and phenylalanine. Left in the record is the CDR3 DNA by itself, 39 bases read in frame from the first base.